A single sample is the source of the 13 T cell receptor beta chains below, sequenced in a study of blood T cell repertoires in COVID-19. Libraries were prepared by immunoSEQ multiplex PCR; TCRdb keeps only in-frame clonotypes and omits some of them. Here the sample spans roughly 190,000 clones, around 83% being singletons. Sequencing was done on a sample of peripheral blood. Every receptor here comes from a woman older than 75 in a cohort sampled during active or convalescent COVID-19.

The chain recombines TRBV19 with TRBJ1-6; TRBD1 matches at 9 bases. Germline V CDR1 and CDR2: LNHDA, SQIVND (reference sequence). The CDR3 runs 17 residues. V shed 5 bases, J shed 7 bases, and the junction held 12 bases outside the gene matches. CDR3 coding DNA: TGTGCCAGTAGTGAAGATACAGGGGGCAGATGGAATTCACCCCTCCACTTT. It yields the protein CASSEDTGGRWNSPLHF.

V usage is TRBV7-2 and J usage is TRBJ1-2; TRBD1 is a possible D gene (5 bases). V was pared by 4 bases and J by 3 bases, with 12 bases between. Germline V gene sequence: CDR1 SGHTA, CDR2 FQGNSA. The CDR3 is 14 residues long. CDR3 region: CASSSSGHDYGYTF. CDR3 sequence (DNA): TGTGCCAGCAGCTCCTCAGGGCACGACTATGGCTACACCTTC.

This chain links TRBV12-3 or TRBV12-4 with TRBJ1-1; D is perhaps TRBD1 (6 bases). The CDR3 sequence is 13 residues long. With 10 bases removed from V and 0 bases from J, the gap between germline ends came to 12 bases. CDR3 in amino acids: CATNRELNTEAFF. The CDR3 bases are TGTGCCACGAACAGGGAATTGAACACTGAAGCTTTCTTT.

This chain joins TRBV5-8 and TRBJ1-5; TRBD1 matches 7 bases. The CDR3 is 13 residues long. V lost 4 bases and J lost 4; bases outside the gene matches: 2. CDR1 and CDR2 (germline): SGHTS, YDEGEE. As DNA, the CDR3 is TGTGCCAGCAGCCAGACAGGGAATCAGCCCCAGCATTTT. Encoded protein: CASSQTGNQPQHF.

The CDR3 DNA sequence: TGTGCCAGCAGCTCGGACAGGGGGCGCAGCGAAAAACTGTTTTTT. Translated, it gives CASSSDRGRSEKLFF. This chain joins TRBV5-4 and TRBJ1-4, with 11 bases lining up with TRBD1. The junction had 6 bases not matched to a gene; V was cut back by 3 bases and J by 8 bases. The germline V gene encodes CDR1 SGHNT and CDR2 YYREEE (reference sequence). The CDR3 is 15 amino acids.

The chain links TRBV5-1 to TRBJ2-1; 12 bases line up with TRBD2. The CDR3 loop spans 15 amino acids. Losses at the gene ends were 5 bases for V and 1 base for J; bases not matched to a gene: 1. The germline CDR1 and CDR2 sequences are SGHRS and YFSETQ. The CDR3 DNA follows: TGCGCCAGCAGGGGGACTAGCGGGTCCTACAATGAGCAGTTCTTC. This gives the protein CASRGTSGSYNEQFF. The full variable domain, its missing parts supplied by reference TRBV5-1 and TRBJ2-1, is KAGVTQTPRYLIKTRGQQVTLSCSPISGHRSVSWYQQTPGQGLQFLFEYFSETQRNKGNFPGRFSGRQFSNSRSEMNVSTLELGDSALYLCASRGTSGSYNEQFFGPGTRLTVL.

V gene TRBV10-3 combines with J gene TRBJ2-2; no clear D gene. CDR3 length: 15 amino acids. V was pared by 4 bases and J by 1 base, with 10 bases between. Germline values: CDR1 ENHRY, CDR2 SYGVKD. As DNA, the CDR3 is TGTGCCATCAGTGGTGGCCGGGTGAACACCGGGGAGCTGTTTTTT. It codes for CAISGGRVNTGELFF.

The rearrangement joins TRBV4-3 to TRBJ2-2; 7 nucleotides line up with TRBD2. The CDR3 consists of 18 residues. CDR1 is LGHNA and CDR2 is YSLEER in the germline V gene. The ends lost 0 bases at V and 4 bases at J; junction bases unmatched: 11. The CDR3 DNA reads TGCGCCAGCAGCCAAGAACGTGGCGGGGGATTTATCACCGGGGAGCTGTTTTTT. The encoded protein is CASSQERGGGFITGELFF.

In nucleotides, the CDR3 is TGTGCCAGCAGTGAGCCGGGATGGGACAAACGACAGATAAAAACTAACTATGGCTACACCTTC. This gives the protein CASSEPGWDKRQIKTNYGYTF. The gene calls are TRBV2 and TRBJ1-2; weak D call: TRBD1 (6 bases). V was clipped by 3 bases and J by 0 bases, with 29 bases between them. The CDR3 consists of 21 residues. In germline, CDR1 is SNHLY, CDR2 FYNNEI.

The rearrangement uses TRBV10-1 and TRBJ2-3; D ambiguous. This CDR3 is 11 amino acids long. Trimming cost V 0 bases and J 14 bases, with 9 bases left between them. Germline CDR1 and CDR2: WNHNN and SYGVQD (reference sequence). The CDR3 DNA reads TGCGCCAGCAGTGAGTCACATCTTCGGTATTTT. Protein product: CASSESHLRYF.

The chain is built from TRBV9 and TRBJ2-1, with TRBD2 matching 8 bases. V lost 4 bases, J lost 5 bases, and 8 bases stayed unmatched. The CDR3 consists of 15 residues. Germline assignment: CDR1 SGDLS and CDR2 YYNGEE. This chain's CDR3 is CASSLTSGVNNEQFF. CDR3 bases: TGTGCCAGCAGCCTAACTAGCGGAGTCAACAATGAGCAGTTCTTC.

This clone has just a few counts. This specimen includes other DNA sequences encoding the same CDR3. The chain recombines TRBV6-5 with TRBJ1-5; 11 bases are shared with TRBD1. V shed 0 bases, J shed 5 bases, and the junction held 0 bases outside the gene matches. Germline lookup yields CDR1 MNHEY and CDR2 SVGAGI. This CDR3 has 15 residues. This CDR3 reads CASSYSGQGDQPQHF. In nucleotides, the CDR3 is TGTGCCAGCAGTTACTCGGGACAGGGGGATCAGCCCCAGCATTTT.

The chain employs TRBV18 and TRBJ1-1, with a possible D match to TRBD1 (5 bases). The V end lost 1 base, the J end lost 6 bases, and 12 bases lay between the germline ends. The germline V gene encodes CDR1 KGHSH and CDR2 LQKENI. The CDR3 is 14 amino acids. In DNA, the CDR3 is TGTGCCAGCTCACCACGGTCAGGGTTCCCTGAAGCTTTCTTT. Protein sequence: CASSPRSGFPEAFF.